The 21 T cell receptor beta chains given below trace back to one sample, sequenced in a study of cytomegalovirus exposure and HLA in healthy donors. The PCR contained 60 Vbeta and 13 Jbeta primers. The assay was immunoSEQ multiplex PCR, and TCRdb's table has in-frame clones only and misses some. The table lists about 180,000 clones, 77% of them singletons. The sequenced material came from PBMCs. The receptors derive from a woman in her sixties or seventies in good health and CMV-seropositive.

The chain combines TRBV27 with TRBJ2-3; 10 bases are shared with TRBD2. Losses at the gene ends were 8 bases for V and 8 bases for J; bases not matched to a gene: 16. This CDR3 comprises 16 residues. CDR1 and CDR2 from the germline V gene are MNHEY and SMNVEV (reference sequence). For the CDR3, the DNA is TGTGCCAGCTCAGTTGGAGCTAGCGGGAGTCTCTCTACGCAGTATTTT. Amino acids: CASSVGASGSLSTQYF.

This sequence joins TRBV7-9 and TRBJ2-4; TRBD1 matches 8 bases. Trimming cost V 7 bases and J 4 bases; bases outside gene matches: 9. This CDR3 spans 15 amino acids. Germline V lookup: CDR1 SEHNR, CDR2 FQNEAQ (reference sequence). CDR3 amino acids: CASKAQGGEKNIQYF. CDR3 in DNA: TGTGCCAGCAAGGCACAGGGGGGCGAAAAAAACATTCAGTACTTC.

This clone was seen more than once but under ten times. The genes are TRBV4-2 and TRBJ2-1, with 9 bases fitting TRBD2. V lost 1 base, J lost 6 bases, and 10 bases stayed unmatched. This CDR3 spans 17 amino acids. Germline CDR1 is LGHNA and CDR2 is YNFKEQ. CDR3 region: CASSQGGQAGGSNEQFF. CDR3 DNA: TGTGCCAGCAGCCAAGGAGGGCAAGCGGGAGGTAGCAATGAGCAGTTCTTC.

V is TRBV4-2 and J is TRBJ1-2; D is ambiguous. The germline gives CDR1 LGHNA, CDR2 YNFKEQ. CDR3 length equals 12 residues. V lost 0 bases and J lost 5, with 4 bases in between. CDR3 residues: CASSQDYYGYTF. CDR3 in DNA: TGTGCCAGCAGCCAAGACTATTATGGCTACACCTTC.

The rearrangement links TRBV5-1 to TRBJ2-3; 9 bases map to TRBD1. Germline CDR1 and CDR2: SGHRS and YFSETQ. This CDR3 region has 15 residues. Trimming cost V 0 bases and J 4 bases; bases outside gene matches: 3. The CDR3 sequence is CASSLGDRGADTQYF. As DNA, the CDR3 is TGCGCCAGCAGCTTGGGCGACAGGGGGGCAGATACGCAGTATTTT. Variable domain in full (rest from reference TRBV5-1 and TRBJ2-3): KAGVTQTPRYLIKTRGQQVTLSCSPISGHRSVSWYQQTPGQGLQFLFEYFSETQRNKGNFPGRFSGRQFSNSRSEMNVSTLELGDSALYLCASSLGDRGADTQYFGPGTRLTVL.

The CDR3 nucleotides read TGTGCCAGCAGTACCCGACAGGGGGCAGATACGCAGTATTTT. Protein sequence: CASSTRQGADTQYF. The genes are TRBV27 and TRBJ2-3; 9 nucleotides align to TRBD1. Germline lookup yields CDR1 MNHEY and CDR2 SMNVEV (reference sequence). CDR3 length equals 14 residues. With V trimmed by 5 bases and J by 4 bases, 4 bases remained unmatched.

The rearrangement links TRBV2 to TRBJ2-2; 9 nucleotides match TRBD1. The V and J ends lost 8 bases and 5 bases, in that order; junction bases with no gene match: 6. The germline V gene has CDR1 SNHLY and CDR2 FYNNEI. The CDR3 has 14 residues. This CDR3 is CASCFGQGTGELFF. CDR3 sequence (DNA): TGTGCCAGCTGCTTTGGACAGGGGACCGGGGAGCTGTTTTTT.

CDR3 bases: TGTGCCAGCAGTGAAAGGAGCGGGAGCCAGTTCTTC. Translation gives CASSERSGSQFF. V usage is TRBV2 and J usage is TRBJ2-1, with 8 positions matching TRBD2. The V segment lost 2 bases and the J segment 13 bases; nucleotides outside the gene matches: 4. Germline-derived CDR1 and CDR2 are SNHLY and FYNNEI. This CDR3 spans 12 amino acids.

The gene calls are TRBV11-1 and TRBJ2-1, with 10 bases lining up with TRBD2. CDR1 and CDR2 (germline): SGHAT, FQDESV (reference sequence). Trimming took 0 bases from V and 9 from J; bases not matched to a gene: 8. CDR3 length equals 16 residues. This CDR3 reads CASSLAGLASASEQFF. In nucleotides, the CDR3 is TGTGCCAGCAGCTTAGCGGGACTAGCGAGCGCTAGTGAGCAGTTCTTC.

The chain links TRBV2 to TRBJ2-1; 10 positions agree with TRBD1. The CDR3 is 15 amino acids. The V segment lost 8 bases and the J segment 2 bases; nucleotides outside the gene matches: 6. Germline V lookup: CDR1 SNHLY, CDR2 FYNNEI. For the CDR3, the DNA is TGTGCCAGCCAGACGGACAGGGGGACCTACAATGAGCAGTTCTTC. Amino acids: CASQTDRGTYNEQFF.

The rearrangement uses TRBV6-6 and TRBJ1-2; possibly TRBD1 for D (6 bases). The V end was cut by 8 bases, the J end by 2 bases, with 15 bases between. The CDR3 is 14 amino acids. CDR1 is MNHNY and CDR2 is SVGAGI in the germline V gene (reference sequence). CDR3 residues: CASGNPGANYGYTF. CDR3 bases: TGTGCCAGCGGAAACCCAGGGGCCAACTATGGCTACACCTTC.

The chain uses TRBV28 and TRBJ1-2, with D hard to call. The V end was cut by 7 bases, the J end by 4 bases, with 16 bases between. CDR1 is MDHEN and CDR2 is SYDVKM in the germline V gene. There are 14 residues in the CDR3. This CDR3 reads CASIQDLGAYGYTF. The CDR3 DNA sequence: TGTGCCAGCATTCAAGACTTGGGAGCCTATGGCTACACCTTC.

This clone appeared once. The genes are TRBV4-1 and TRBJ1-3; D ambiguous. The germline CDR1 and CDR2 sequences are MGHRA and YSYEKL. This CDR3 region has 15 residues. V lost 0 bases to trimming and J lost 8 bases, with 14 bases between them. Here the CDR3 reads CASSQDLLSRDTIYF. The CDR3 DNA sequence: TGCGCCAGCAGCCAAGATCTGTTGAGTCGGGACACCATATATTTT.

Details on this clone: One junction end disagrees with the germline gene, perhaps due to a read error. The chain uses TRBV5-1 and TRBJ2-7; 7 nucleotides align to TRBD2. The CDR3 has 15 amino acids. Germline CDR1 reads SGHRS; CDR2 reads YFSETQ. The CDR3 DNA is TGCGCCAGCAGCGCCGGGACTACCCGCTCCCACGAGCAGTACTTC. Translated, it gives CASSAGTTRSHEQYF.

Only a few counts were recorded for this clone. The chain employs TRBV30 and TRBJ2-1; possible D gene TRBD2, 6 bases. Between the trimmed V and J ends, which lost 3 bases and 2 bases, there was a span of 14 bases. CDR1 and CDR2 from the germline V gene are GTSNPN and SVGIG (reference sequence). This CDR3 is 15 amino acids long. CDR3 bases: TGTGCCTGGAGCGGGAGTGAGTTCCCCTACAATGAGCAGTTCTTC. It is translated as CAWSGSEFPYNEQFF.

The chain recombines TRBV29-1 with TRBJ2-7; 7 bases align to TRBD2. Germline assignment: CDR1 SQVTM and CDR2 ANQGSEA. The CDR3 sequence is 12 residues long. J was trimmed by 9 bases and V by 4 bases; bases with no gene match: 9. The CDR3 spells CSVGSGTKGQYF. CDR3 DNA: TGCAGCGTTGGGAGCGGGACCAAGGGGCAGTACTTC.

This clone has only a few counts. The same CDR3 is also encoded by other DNA sequences in this sample. The gene calls are TRBV28 and TRBJ1-3; 11 bases match TRBD1. The CDR3 contains 13 residues. V lost 11 bases to trimming and J lost 0 bases; unmatched junction nucleotides: 0. Germline V gene lookup returns CDR1 MDHEN and CDR2 SYDVKM. The CDR3 sequence: CAGQGASGNTIYF. CDR3 in DNA: TGTGCCGGACAGGGGGCCTCTGGAAACACCATATATTTT.

V is TRBV6-5 and J is TRBJ2-1; 10 nucleotides align to TRBD1. Germline assignment: CDR1 MNHEY and CDR2 SVGAGI. J lost 8 bases, V lost 6 bases, and 10 bases had no gene match. The CDR3 contains 15 residues. The CDR3 nucleotides read TGTGCCAGCAGAGACAGGGGGCAAGGGCTGGATGAGCAGTTCTTC. Translated: CASRDRGQGLDEQFF.

There are a few counts of this clone. This chain's CDR3 is CASSQEGWNTEAFF. The CDR3 DNA is TGCGCCAGCAGCCAGGAGGGGTGGAACACTGAAGCTTTCTTT. V is TRBV4-1 and J is TRBJ1-1, with D possibly matching TRBD1 (5 bases). V dropped 3 bases and J dropped 1 base, with 9 bases sitting between them. The CDR3 sequence is 14 residues long. Germline lookup yields CDR1 MGHRA and CDR2 YSYEKL.

This chain connects TRBV6-1 to TRBJ2-3; D possibly corresponds to TRBD1 (5 bases). The CDR3 length is 16 residues. Trimming stripped 2 bases from V and 2 bases from J, with 14 bases between. Germline assignment: CDR1 MNHNS and CDR2 SASEGT. This CDR3 is CASSEWGGAITDTQYF. CDR3 bases: TGTGCCAGCAGTGAATGGGGCGGAGCGATCACAGATACGCAGTATTTT.

This clone is a singleton in its sample. V and J are TRBV7-2 and TRBJ1-5; TRBD1 aligns across 7 bases. CDR1 SGHTA and CDR2 FQGNSA come from the germline V gene. This CDR3 spans 16 amino acids. Trimming at V came to 7 bases and at J to 5 bases, leaving 14 bases not matched to a gene. The CDR3 sequence is CASTPGGTVIYQPQHF. The CDR3 nucleotides are TGTGCCAGCACCCCGGGGGGGACAGTCATATATCAGCCCCAGCATTTT.